The 18 T cell receptor beta chains reported below all come from one sample, sequenced in a study of T cell repertoires in cytomegalovirus infection (dated by TCRdb to between 2018 and 2021). Sequencer: Illumina HiSeq 1500. The raw public data were reprocessed by TCRdb itself: fastp quality trimming at Q25, MiXCR clonotype calling, in-frame beta chains only. Rows are unified per CDR3 protein, each entry keeping the most common DNA and genes. The sample yields 200,000 or so distinct CDR3 sequences; approximately 30% were counted once. The ten largest clones capture roughly 32% of the sample. The sequenced sample was PBMCs. These receptors all stem from a human donor in good health (CMV status not recorded). Some clones in this sample may be carry-over from other donors' samples.

This clonotype was detected only a few times. V gene TRBV20-1 combines with J gene TRBJ2-4; TRBD2 is a possible D gene (5 bases). With 0 bases removed from V and 1 base from J, the gap between germline ends came to 16 bases. There are 17 residues in the CDR3. Germline V gene data show CDR1 as DFQATT and CDR2 as SNEGSKA (reference sequence). CDR3 loop: CSARDLPGREAKNIQYF. CDR3 nucleotides: TGCAGTGCTAGAGATCTCCCCGGAAGGGAGGCCAAAAACATTCAGTACTTC.

The rearrangement uses TRBV7-4 and TRBJ1-1, with D perhaps matching TRBD1 (6 bases). The CDR3 loop spans 16 amino acids. The germline gives CDR1 SGHVT, CDR2 SQSDAQ. Trimming removed 5 bases from V and 1 base from J, with 17 bases in between. This chain's CDR3 is CASSPQGGGPNTEAFF. The CDR3 DNA reads as TGTGCCAGCAGCCCCCAGGGTGGGGGCCCGAACACTGAAGCTTTCTTT.

This clonotype occurred a few times. The V and J genes are TRBV7-3 and TRBJ2-3; D is unclear. Trimming took 5 bases from V and 1 from J, leaving 10 bases between them. The length of the CDR3 is 14 residues. Germline CDR1 is SGHTA and CDR2 is FQGTGA. CDR3 amino acids: CASSQLGRTDTQYF. In DNA form, the CDR3 reads TGTGCCAGCAGCCAACTCGGTCGCACAGATACGCAGTATTTT.

J is TRBJ1-2 and V is TRBV2; TRBD1 agrees at 9 bases. The germline gives CDR1 SNHLY, CDR2 FYNNEI. V trimming: 3 bases; J trimming: 5 bases; junction bases outside the gene matches: 10. This CDR3 is 16 amino acids long. CDR3 region: CASSEPTGGASYGYTF. The CDR3 nucleotides are TGTGCCAGCAGTGAGCCCACAGGGGGCGCTTCGTATGGCTACACCTTC.

This clonotype has ten or more counts. As DNA, the CDR3 is TGTGCCAGCAGCTTCGGGACAGGCTACGAGCAGTACTTC. Amino acids: CASSFGTGYEQYF. The chain recombines TRBV7-2 with TRBJ2-7; 8 nucleotides align to TRBD1. The CDR3 consists of 13 residues. V was clipped by 3 bases and J by 3 bases; unmatched bases: 1. Germline loops: CDR1 SGHTA, CDR2 FQGNSA. The full variable domain, in which reference TRBV7-2 and TRBJ2-7 provide the parts outside the CDR3, is GAGVSQSPSNKVTEKGKDVELRCDPISGHTALYWYRQSLGQGLEFLIYFQGNSAPDKSGLPSDRFSAERTGGSVSTLTIQRTQQEDSAVYLCASSFGTGYEQYFGPGTRLTVT.

This sequence joins TRBV2 and TRBJ2-3, with 9 nucleotides matching TRBD1. The CDR3 runs to 14 residues. CDR1 SNHLY and CDR2 FYNNEI come from the germline V gene. After removal of 7 bases from V and 6 bases from J, the junction contained 8 bases not matched to a gene. CDR3 loop: CASKEQGARDTQYF. The CDR3 region has the DNA TGTGCCAGCAAGGAACAGGGGGCAAGGGATACGCAGTATTTT.

This clonotype has only one observation. The chain uses TRBV20-1 and TRBJ1-4, with no clear D. CDR3 length: 15 amino acids. Germline assignment: CDR1 DFQATT and CDR2 SNEGSKA (reference sequence). Trimming removed 3 bases at V and 7 bases at J, with 18 bases between. The CDR3 DNA reads TGCAGTGCTAGCAAGGGAGGGAGTTCAATTGAAAAACTGTTTTTT. This translates into CSASKGGSSIEKLFF.

This clonotype was found once. The V call is TRBV10-3, the J call TRBJ2-7; no reliable D call. Germline-derived CDR1 and CDR2 are ENHRY and SYGVKD. There are 11 residues in the CDR3. The V gene lost 9 bases and the J gene lost 3 bases, with 9 bases spanning the gap. CDR3 region: CAIQQSYEQYF. CDR3 DNA sequence: TGTGCCATACAGCAGAGCTACGAGCAGTACTTC.

The DNA of the CDR3 is TGTGCCTGGAGTAGCGGACAGAGCAACATTCAGTACTTC. Its protein product is CAWSSGQSNIQYF. This chain uses TRBV30 with TRBJ2-4, with D perhaps TRBD1 (6 bases). Germline V gene lookup returns CDR1 GTSNPN and CDR2 SVGIG (reference sequence). Trimming cost V 2 bases and J 7 bases, with 12 bases left between them. CDR3 size: 13 residues.

The chain carries TRBV28 and TRBJ1-5; D is ambiguous. Between the trimmed V and J ends, which lost 6 bases and 1 base, there was a span of 25 bases. Germline CDR1 is MDHEN and CDR2 is SYDVKM. The CDR3 totals 19 residues. CDR3 in DNA: TGTGCCAGCAGCCCTACCAACAGTAGAGAGGGAAGGAGCAATCAGCCCCAGCATTTT. Amino acid sequence: CASSPTNSREGRSNQPQHF.

The chain couples TRBV7-9 to TRBJ2-5, with 11 bases aligning to TRBD2. Germline V gene sequence: CDR1 SEHNR, CDR2 FQNEAQ (reference sequence). The CDR3 sequence is 16 residues long. J was trimmed by 2 bases and V by 4 bases; bases with no gene match: 6. CDR3 nucleotides: TGTGCCAGCAGCTCGACCCTAGCGGGGGGACAAGAGACCCAGTACTTC. Its translation is CASSSTLAGGQETQYF. Full variable domain (rest looked up from reference TRBV7-9 and TRBJ2-5): DTGVSQNPRHKITKRGQNVTFRCDPISEHNRLYWYRQTLGQGPEFLTYFQNEAQLEKSRLLSDRFSAERPKGSFSTLEIQRTEQGDSAMYLCASSSTLAGGQETQYFGPGTRLLVL.

This clonotype was seen a few times. This rearrangement joins TRBV29-1 to TRBJ1-1; TRBD1 aligns across 12 bases. This CDR3 has 15 amino acids. From germline, CDR1 is SQVTM and CDR2 ANQGSEA. Trimming took 6 bases from V and 5 from J; bases not matched to a gene: 10. Written as DNA, the CDR3 is TGCAGCGTCTCAAACCGGGACAGGGGGCATACTGAAGCTTTCTTT. Protein: CSVSNRDRGHTEAFF.

The CDR3 sequence: CASSLGRFERQYF. The DNA of the CDR3 is TGTGCCAGCAGCCTTGGACGGTTTGAGAGACAGTACTTC. The chain links TRBV6-2 or TRBV6-3 to TRBJ2-7; D not resolved. In germline, CDR1 is MNHEY, CDR2 SVGEGT. V lost 6 bases and J lost 10, with 19 bases in between. This CDR3 spans 13 amino acids.

J is TRBJ1-2 and V is TRBV5-6, with 7 bases fitting TRBD1. With V trimmed by 2 bases and J by 4 bases, 2 bases remained unmatched. The V gene's germline CDR1 is SGHDT and CDR2 YYEEEE. This CDR3 comprises 13 residues. This chain's CDR3 is CASSLQGPYGYTF. CDR3 sequence (DNA): TGTGCCAGCAGCTTACAGGGGCCCTATGGCTACACCTTC.

This clonotype was detected a few times. The chain combines TRBV7-9 with TRBJ1-2; weak D call: TRBD1 (6 bases). Trimming removed 2 bases at V and 6 bases at J, with 10 bases between. The length of the CDR3 is 13 residues. Germline CDR1 reads SEHNR; CDR2 reads FQNEAQ (reference sequence). The CDR3 protein is CASSLTGTNGYTF. The DNA of the CDR3 is TGTGCCAGCAGCTTAACAGGGACAAATGGCTACACCTTC. The full variable domain, its missing parts supplied by reference TRBV7-9 and TRBJ1-2, is DTGVSQNPRHKITKRGQNVTFRCDPISEHNRLYWYRQTLGQGPEFLTYFQNEAQLEKSRLLSDRFSAERPKGSFSTLEIQRTEQGDSAMYLCASSLTGTNGYTFGSGTRLTVV.

V is TRBV6-5 and J is TRBJ1-2; 8 nucleotides align to TRBD1. V lost 6 bases, J lost 3 bases, and 9 bases stayed unmatched. The CDR3 consists of 15 residues. CDR1 is MNHEY, CDR2 SVGAGI, per germline. The CDR3 DNA follows: TGTGCCAGCAGGCCGGACAGGGACGGAGACTATGGCTACACCTTC. Residues: CASRPDRDGDYGYTF.

This clonotype was found a few times. This sequence joins TRBV7-2 and TRBJ2-1, with D perhaps matching TRBD2 (6 bases). Trimming took 1 base from V and 2 from J, leaving 9 bases between them. This CDR3 has 15 residues. CDR1 SGHTA and CDR2 FQGNSA come from the germline V gene. The CDR3 DNA reads as TGTGCCAGCAGCTTAGATAGCGGCCCCTACAATGAGCAGTTCTTC. It encodes CASSLDSGPYNEQFF.

V is TRBV7-2 and J is TRBJ2-5; possibly TRBD2 for D (5 bases). V dropped 1 base and J dropped 4 bases, with 10 bases sitting between them. This CDR3 spans 14 amino acids. Germline CDR1 SGHTA, CDR2 FQGNSA. CDR3 protein: CASSLGGFGETQYF. The CDR3 DNA reads TGTGCCAGCAGCTTAGGCGGGTTTGGAGAGACCCAGTACTTC. The entire variable domain, with the rest obtained from reference TRBV7-2 and TRBJ2-5, is as follows: GAGVSQSPSNKVTEKGKDVELRCDPISGHTALYWYRQSLGQGLEFLIYFQGNSAPDKSGLPSDRFSAERTGGSVSTLTIQRTQQEDSAVYLCASSLGGFGETQYFGPGTRLLVL.